This T cell receptor (beta chain) was sequenced in a study of T cell changes during pregnancy in multiple sclerosis. The data were produced by immunoSEQ multiplex PCR, yet TCRdb's version contains in-frame clones alone and is incomplete. The sample includes about 38,000 clones, nearly 95% seen only once; the top ten take under 0.45%. This CDR3 has 14 amino acids. CDR1 KGHSH and CDR2 LQKENI come from the germline V gene. After removal of 6 bases from V and 8 bases from J, the junction contained 6 bases not matched to a gene. This chain links TRBV18 with TRBJ1-4, with 10 positions matching TRBD1. The sequences come from CD4+ T cells from peripheral blood mononuclear cells, collected after pregnancy. The source is a female donor in good health, enrolled as a control in a pregnancy study. The CDR3 region has the DNA TGTGCCAGCTCCGCCGGGACAGGGGTAGAAAAACTGTTTTTT. It yields the protein CASSAGTGVEKLFF.